The clone carrying this T cell receptor (beta chain) has at least ten counts. These data are taken from a study of Graves' ophthalmopathy and Graves' hyperthyroidism. This CDR3 has 14 amino acids. V was clipped by 5 bases and J by 6 bases; unmatched bases: 4. The authors amplified TCR beta CDR3 regions from RNA transcripts. The authors performed first-round RT-PCR with HTBI primers and then a second-round multiplex PCR. Using its own MiXCR run on the multiplex PCR reads, TCRdb lists one record per CDR3 protein. Of about 660,000 distinct CDR3 sequences in the sample, about two fifths are singletons; the top ten hold more than 2.5%.

The origin of this receptor is an adult man with Graves' ophthalmopathy. Sequences were obtained from peripheral blood. This chain connects TRBV12-3 or TRBV12-4 to TRBJ1-5; 10 nucleotides match TRBD1. CDR3 loop: CASSPTGGVQPQHF. The CDR3 DNA reads TGTGCCAGCAGTCCGACAGGGGGCGTTCAGCCCCAGCATTTT.